Following are 18 T cell receptor beta chains from one sample sequenced in a study of regulatory T cells in long-lasting Graves disease. Researchers made TCR beta libraries by using iRepertoire HTBI primers and running Arm-PCR on CDR3 regions. TCRdb re-derived calls from the multiplex PCR reads in MiXCR, one entry per CDR3 protein. The data contain a few hundred thousand distinct CDR3 sequences, roughly 21% of them seen just once; the ten biggest clones take up 7.1%. The time point was: persistent/refractory GD, antithyroid drugs over 5 years with positive TRAb. After RNA was extracted from PBMCs, the TCR library was made from it. Material: peripheral blood mononuclear cells (PBMCs), obtained when the disease was refractory, from a patient treated with antithyroid drugs. The receptors come from a female donor with Graves disease.

This clonotype was detected many times. The chain combines TRBV7-9 with TRBJ2-5; D remains ambiguous. The CDR3 sequence is 14 residues long. CDR1 is SEHNR and CDR2 is FQNEAQ in the germline V gene (reference sequence). Trimming took 4 bases from V and 2 from J, leaving 11 bases between them. The CDR3 region has the DNA TGTGCCAGCAGCTCTTACGACCTACAAGAGACCCAGTACTTC. The encoded protein is CASSSYDLQETQYF.

J is TRBJ1-2 and V is TRBV18, with D perhaps TRBD1 (5 bases). Trimming removed 6 bases at V and 6 bases at J, with 14 bases between. Germline CDR1 reads KGHSH; CDR2 reads LQKENI. The CDR3 runs to 13 residues. The CDR3 here is CASSPDSQNGYTF. The CDR3 region has the DNA TGTGCCAGCTCCCCTGACAGCCAGAATGGCTACACCTTC.

This clonotype was picked up a small number of times. V gene TRBV12-3 or TRBV12-4 combines with J gene TRBJ2-5; tentatively, D is TRBD1 (6 bases). The CDR3 consists of 14 residues. The V end was cut by 5 bases, the J end by 5 bases, with 15 bases between. This CDR3 reads CASSREGVGETQYF. For the CDR3, the DNA is TGTGCCAGCAGTCGTGAGGGGGTAGGGGAGACCCAGTACTTC.

J is TRBJ1-1 and V is TRBV29-1; maybe TRBD1 (6 bases). V shed 8 bases and J shed 1 base, with 17 bases lying between them. This CDR3 has 14 amino acids. Germline assignment: CDR1 SQVTM and CDR2 ANQGSEA. CDR3 coding DNA: TGCAGCTCGCCTGAGGGGGGGAAGAACACTGAAGCTTTCTTT. It translates to CSSPEGGKNTEAFF.

This clonotype was counted ten times or more. The CDR3 protein is CASSLVPGSNQPQHF. The CDR3 bases are TGCGCCAGCAGCTTGGTGCCAGGTAGCAATCAGCCCCAGCATTTT. The chain links TRBV5-1 to TRBJ1-5; unclear D gene. V shed 0 bases and J shed 0 bases, with 7 bases lying between them. CDR1 and CDR2 (germline): SGHRS, YFSETQ. This CDR3 is 15 amino acids long.

The chain's CDR3 is CASSRLAGAGTDTQYF. CDR3 bases: TGTGCCAGCAGTCGACTAGCGGGAGCGGGCACAGATACGCAGTATTTT. This chain links TRBV28 with TRBJ2-3, with TRBD2 identical over 12 bases. CDR3 size: 16 residues. Trimming at V came to 5 bases and at J to 1 base, leaving 4 bases not matched to a gene. The germline gives CDR1 MDHEN, CDR2 SYDVKM.

This clonotype was seen a handful of times. The chain recombines TRBV27 with TRBJ2-7, with 7 bases that match TRBD1. This CDR3 is 16 amino acids long. Germline CDR1 is MNHEY and CDR2 is SMNVEV (reference sequence). The junction had 5 bases not matched to a gene; V was cut back by 0 bases and J by 0 bases. The CDR3 bases are TGTGCCAGCAGTTTATCGGGACAGCTGGGCTCCTACGAGCAGTACTTC. Protein product: CASSLSGQLGSYEQYF.

This clonotype came up many times. This rearrangement joins TRBV11-1 to TRBJ2-5; TRBD2 is a possible D gene (6 bases). Trimming stripped 6 bases from V and 0 bases from J, with 20 bases between. The CDR3 is 17 residues long. Germline V gene sequence: CDR1 SGHAT, CDR2 FQDESV (reference sequence). The CDR3 loop reads CASSNLVVAAYQETQYF. In nucleotides, the CDR3 is TGTGCCAGCAGTAATCTAGTAGTAGCGGCGTACCAAGAGACCCAGTACTTC.

This clonotype appeared a few times. This sequence joins TRBV7-2 and TRBJ2-7; no reliable D call. Germline CDR1 reads SGHTA; CDR2 reads FQGNSA. Trimming left V 1 base short and J 0 bases short, with 7 bases between. The CDR3 is 14 residues long. The CDR3 loop reads CASSLEIHSYEQYF. DNA of the CDR3: TGTGCCAGCAGCTTAGAAATCCACTCCTACGAGCAGTACTTC. Filled out from reference TRBV7-2 and TRBJ2-7, the complete variable domain reads GAGVSQSPSNKVTEKGKDVELRCDPISGHTALYWYRQSLGQGLEFLIYFQGNSAPDKSGLPSDRFSAERTGGSVSTLTIQRTQQEDSAVYLCASSLEIHSYEQYFGPGTRLTVT.

The J gene is TRBJ2-7, the V gene TRBV19; the match to TRBD2 covers 7 bases. Losses at the gene ends were 5 bases for V and 1 base for J; bases not matched to a gene: 11. The CDR3 is 16 residues long. Germline V CDR1 and CDR2: LNHDA, SQIVND (reference sequence). The CDR3 sequence is CASSPYLADISYEQYF. Here the CDR3 DNA reads TGTGCCAGTAGTCCTTACCTAGCGGACATTTCCTACGAGCAGTACTTC. The full variable domain, its missing parts supplied by reference TRBV19 and TRBJ2-7, is DGGITQSPKYLFRKEGQNVTLSCEQNLNHDAMYWYRQDPGQGLRLIYYSQIVNDFQKGDIAEGYSVSREKKESFPLTVTSAQKNPTAFYLCASSPYLADISYEQYFGPGTRLTVT.

The chain uses TRBV6-1 and TRBJ1-2; perhaps TRBD1 as D (5 bases). The CDR3 has 13 residues. Germline V CDR1 and CDR2: MNHNS, SASEGT. V was pared by 6 bases and J by 4 bases, with 12 bases between. The CDR3 DNA reads as TGTGCCAGCAGCCACGGGGGGGGCTATGGCTACACCTTC. Residues: CASSHGGGYGYTF.

The table lists this clonotype with many counts. J is TRBJ2-7 and V is TRBV10-3; D is unresolved. Trimming removed 6 bases from V and 5 bases from J, with 8 bases in between. This CDR3 contains 11 residues. Per germline, CDR1 ENHRY and CDR2 SYGVKD. This chain's CDR3 is CAIRVVDEQYF. The DNA of the CDR3 is TGTGCCATCAGGGTAGTCGACGAGCAGTACTTC.

Note on this clonotype: Given a much more abundant clone one base away, this may be a read error. This chain uses TRBV2 with TRBJ1-6, with a weak D call TRBD1 (6 bases). The CDR3 totals 14 residues. From germline, CDR1 is SNHLY and CDR2 FYNNEI. CDR3 sequence: CASSEEGFGTPPHF. The DNA of the CDR3 is TGTGCCAGCAGTGAAGAGGGCTTCGGGACACCCCCCCACTTT.

The rearrangement uses TRBV29-1 and TRBJ2-5, with D unclear. V was trimmed by 5 bases and J by 5 bases, leaving 18 bases between them. From germline, CDR1 is SQVTM and CDR2 ANQGSEA. The CDR3 extends over 14 amino acids. The CDR3 region has the DNA TGCAGCGTTAAAGTCCTTTGGGATCTGGAGACCCAGTACTTC. Encoded protein: CSVKVLWDLETQYF. The full variable domain, with the rest looked up from reference TRBV29-1 and TRBJ2-5, is SAVISQKPSRDICQRGTSLTIQCQVDSQVTMMFWYRQQPGQSLTLIATANQGSEATYESGFVIDKFPISRPNLTFSTLTVSNMSPEDSSIYLCSVKVLWDLETQYFGPGTRLLVL.

In this sample, this clonotype turned up a few times. V usage is TRBV20-1 and J usage is TRBJ2-1, with 7 nucleotides matching TRBD1. CDR1 DFQATT and CDR2 SNEGSKA come from the germline V gene (reference sequence). This CDR3 is built from 16 residues. V was clipped by 1 base and J by 4 bases; unmatched bases: 10. The CDR3 nucleotides read TGCAGTGCTAGAGGGTACGGACAGGAGCAATACAATGAGCAGTTCTTC. This encodes CSARGYGQEQYNEQFF.

The CDR3 nucleotides are TGCGCCAGCAGCTTTTTAGCGGGGGGCTCCTACAATGAGCAGTTCTTC. It codes for CASSFLAGGSYNEQFF. The chain combines TRBV5-1 with TRBJ2-1; 10 positions match TRBD2. This CDR3 has 16 residues. Per the germline V gene, CDR1 is SGHRS and CDR2 is YFSETQ. After removal of 2 bases from V and 0 bases from J, the junction contained 2 bases not matched to a gene.

The rearrangement uses TRBV19 and TRBJ1-5, with D unresolved. CDR3 length equals 14 residues. V was cut by 6 bases and J by 0 bases, with 9 bases left in between. Germline-derived CDR1 and CDR2 are LNHDA and SQIVND (reference sequence). CDR3 sequence reads: CASRGPGSNQPQHF. In DNA, the CDR3 is TGTGCCAGTAGAGGACCTGGTAGCAATCAGCCCCAGCATTTT.

J is TRBJ1-1 and V is TRBV28, with unresolved D. The CDR3 is 13 amino acids. Germline assignment: CDR1 MDHEN and CDR2 SYDVKM. With 3 bases removed from V and 3 bases from J, the gap between germline ends came to 8 bases. In DNA, the CDR3 is TGTGCCAGCAGTTTCTTCCTGCACACTGAAGCTTTCTTT. Residues: CASSFFLHTEAFF.